The subject of this entry is one T cell receptor beta chain. Losses at the gene ends were 6 bases for V and 5 bases for J; bases not matched to a gene: 13. This CDR3 is 16 amino acids long. CDR1 is SNHLY and CDR2 is FYNNEI in the germline V gene. This entry is derived from a study of blood T cell repertoires in COVID-19. The wider study: Samples of COVID-19 (acute and convalescent) were obtained from the United States, Italy and Spain.

Some clones are missing from TCRdb's copy, which holds only in-frame ones; the method was immunoSEQ multiplex PCR. The sample holds approximately 90,000 clones, over 70% seen once. This clonotype was obtained from a man aged 60 to 75 with acute or convalescent COVID-19. Material: peripheral blood. This sequence joins TRBV2 and TRBJ2-5; 9 bases are shared with TRBD1. The CDR3 bases are TGTGCCAGCAGCCGAACACGACAGGGGGTTAGTGAGACCCAGTACTTC. It translates to CASSRTRQGVSETQYF.